A selection of T cell receptor beta chains follows, all from one sample in a study of regulatory T cells in long-lasting Graves disease. TCRdb independently ran MiXCR on the multiplex PCR reads; one entry per CDR3 protein. Seen here are about 360,000 distinct CDR3 sequences, 15% to 20% observed once, and the top ten hold 20%. The sample also formed part of further work on T cells in Graves' hyperthyroidism and ophthalmopathy.

The input for sequencing was peripheral blood mononuclear cells (PBMCs), taken at new diagnosis, from a patient treated with antithyroid drugs. These receptors were obtained from a woman between 18 and 29 years old with Graves disease. The CDR3 runs from the conserved cysteine through the conserved F or W. The order of the fields is V gene, J gene, clone size, D gene, CDR3 protein, CDR3 DNA. D genes are given only for firm matches. The listing skips clone size in some rows; elsewhere it reads once, few, many or a size class.

TRBV3-1	TRBJ2-1	many	TRBD2	CASSQGLASYNEQFF	TGTGCCAGCAGCCAAGGACTAGCCAGTTACAATGAGCAGTTCTTC
TRBV19	TRBJ2-7	few	TRBD1	CASSTQGAGLYEQYF	TGTGCCAGTAGTACGCAGGGGGCAGGGCTGTACGAGCAGTACTTC
TRBV3-1	TRBJ2-1	few	-	CASSQTTPGDRRFF	TGTGCCAGCAGCCAAACAACCCCGGGGGACCGCCGGTTCTTC
TRBV6-1	TRBJ1-5	many	-	CASRPSGSNQPQHF	TGTGCCAGCAGGCCATCAGGGAGTAATCAGCCCCAGCATTTT
TRBV6-1	TRBJ1-1	few	-	CASSKRQENTEAFF	TGTGCCAGCAGTAAACGACAGGAGAACACTGAAGCTTTCTTT
TRBV2	TRBJ1-6	many	TRBD1	CASRKTGGLTYNSPLHF	TGTGCCAGCAGAAAGACAGGGGGTTTAACCTATAATTCACCCCTCCACTTT
TRBV30	TRBJ1-1	many	-	CAWSPRGYMNTEAFF	TGTGCCTGGAGTCCCAGAGGCTACATGAACACTGAAGCTTTCTTT
TRBV9	TRBJ2-1	-	-	CASSALYRADEQFF	TGTGCCAGCAGCGCCCTGTACAGGGCCGATGAGCAGTTCTTC
TRBV4-1	TRBJ1-4	-	-	CASTGPVEEKLFF	TGCGCCAGCACGGGCCCCGTGGAAGAAAAACTGTTTTTT
TRBV6-1	TRBJ2-2	-	TRBD1	CASRGQALNTGELFF	TGTGCCAGCAGAGGACAGGCTCTCAACACCGGGGAGCTGTTTTTT
TRBV2	TRBJ1-4	-	-	CASSPGPPGTSTKLFF	TGTGCCAGCAGTCCCGGGCCTCCCGGGACAAGCACAAAACTGTTTTTT
TRBV5-1	TRBJ2-7	few	-	CASSLVPVGSGYEQYF	TGCGCCAGCAGCTTGGTCCCAGTCGGATCAGGTTACGAGCAGTACTTC
TRBV2	TRBJ2-2	many	-	CASSEKLYHTGELFF	TGTGCCAGCAGTGAAAAACTCTACCACACCGGGGAGCTGTTTTTT
TRBV7-3	TRBJ2-3	many	TRBD2	CASSLGTSADTQYF	TGTGCCAGCAGCCTCGGGACTAGCGCAGATACGCAGTATTTT
TRBV6-1	TRBJ2-7	many	-	CASSTGGNEQYF	TGTGCCAGCAGTACTGGAGGTAACGAGCAGTACTTC
TRBV5-5	TRBJ1-2	-	-	CASSLFFRYGANYGYTF	TGTGCCAGCAGCTTGTTCTTCCGGTATGGAGCTAACTATGGCTACACCTTC
TRBV5-6	TRBJ1-5	few	-	CASSLAAAGGNQPQHF	TGTGCCAGCAGCTTGGCCGCCGCGGGGGGCAATCAGCCCCAGCATTTT
TRBV6-2/TRBV6-3	TRBJ2-6	-	-	CASRIPTSGANVLTF	TGTGCCAGCAGGATCCCTACCTCTGGGGCCAACGTCCTGACTTTC
TRBV7-2	TRBJ1-4	-	-	CASSLGGAGPSNEKLFF	TGTGCCAGCAGCTTAGGGGGGGCCGGGCCCTCTAATGAAAAACTGTTTTTT
TRBV7-2	TRBJ2-3	many	TRBD2	CASSLGGGPDTQYF	TGTGCCAGCAGCTTAGGCGGGGGGCCAGATACGCAGTATTTT
TRBV5-5	TRBJ2-2	many	TRBD1	CASSLVPGQGAGTGELFF	TGTGCCAGCAGCTTGGTGCCGGGACAGGGGGCCGGCACCGGGGAGCTGTTTTTT
TRBV7-6	TRBJ2-3	many	TRBD2	CASSPLASGYTDTQYF	TGTGCCAGCAGCCCCCTGGCTAGCGGGTACACAGATACGCAGTATTTT